These 10 T cell receptor beta chains share one sample of origin, sequenced in a study of blood T cell repertoires in COVID-19. Assay used: immunoSEQ multiplex PCR; TCRdb lists only in-frame clones, some missing. This repertoire shows fewer than 350,000 clones, approximately 86% found once; its top ten account for under 15%. Sequencing was performed on peripheral blood. These receptor sequences come from a woman aged 70 to 79 with COVID-19, enrolled during active disease.

V gene TRBV6-5 combines with J gene TRBJ1-2, with 8 bases lining up with TRBD1. Germline loops: CDR1 MNHEY, CDR2 SVGAGI. CDR3 length equals 15 residues. V was pared by 8 bases and J by 8 bases, with 16 bases of the junction left unmatched. The CDR3 loop reads CASLRDRTILGGYTF. The CDR3 DNA is TGTGCCAGCCTCCGGGACAGGACGATCCTCGGGGGCTACACCTTC.

This rearrangement joins TRBV18 to TRBJ2-4; D gene uncertain. V was pared by 2 bases and J by 0 bases, with 8 bases between. The CDR3 loop spans 15 amino acids. CDR1 and CDR2 from the germline V gene are KGHSH and LQKENI. The chain's CDR3 is CASSPEKLAKNIQYF. CDR3 DNA sequence: TGTGCCAGCTCACCAGAAAAGCTAGCCAAAAACATTCAGTACTTC.

The chain employs TRBV7-2 and TRBJ2-5, with 7 bases matching TRBD1. This CDR3 spans 14 amino acids. From germline, CDR1 is SGHTA and CDR2 FQGNSA. The J segment lost 3 bases and the V segment lost 5 bases, leaving 6 bases of the junction unmatched. DNA of the CDR3: TGTGCCAGCAGCCCCTACAGGGGAGAAGAGACCCAGTACTTC. This codes for CASSPYRGEETQYF.

The V call is TRBV7-9, the J call TRBJ1-4; 8 bases are a match to TRBD1. With V trimmed by 5 bases and J by 4 bases, 12 bases remained unmatched. Germline assignment: CDR1 SEHNR and CDR2 FQNEAQ (reference sequence). This CDR3 spans 17 amino acids. The CDR3 loop is CASSPPRGQGLNEKLFF. Here the CDR3 DNA reads TGTGCCAGCAGCCCCCCCCGTGGACAGGGCCTTAATGAAAAACTGTTTTTT.

V and J are TRBV19 and TRBJ2-1, with a weak D call TRBD1 (5 bases). The CDR3 covers 13 residues. V was shortened by 3 bases and J by 8 bases, with 11 bases between the two germline ends. Germline V gives CDR1 LNHDA, CDR2 SQIVND (reference sequence). CDR3 bases: TGTGCCAGTAGTATCCCAGGGATCTATGAGCAGTTCTTC. This translates into CASSIPGIYEQFF.

J is TRBJ2-1 and V is TRBV12-5, with D unclear. The CDR3 covers 14 residues. Trimming cost V 3 bases and J 7 bases, with 13 bases left between them. CDR1 is LGHNT, CDR2 FRNRAP, per germline. This CDR3 is CASGFESMVNEQFF. DNA for the CDR3: TGTGCTAGTGGTTTTGAGTCGATGGTAAATGAGCAGTTCTTC.

This clone has just a few counts. The V call is TRBV19, the J call TRBJ2-1, with a weak D call TRBD2 (6 bases). The germline V and J ends were trimmed by 3 bases and 0 bases, with 9 bases remaining between them. The CDR3 is 15 residues long. The germline CDR1 and CDR2 sequences are LNHDA and SQIVND (reference sequence). The CDR3 bases are TGTGCCAGTAGTATCCGGGGGAGCTCCTACAATGAGCAGTTCTTC. It codes for CASSIRGSSYNEQFF. Drawing the rest from reference TRBV19 and TRBJ2-1, the complete variable domain is DGGITQSPKYLFRKEGQNVTLSCEQNLNHDAMYWYRQDPGQGLRLIYYSQIVNDFQKGDIAEGYSVSREKKESFPLTVTSAQKNPTAFYLCASSIRGSSYNEQFFGPGTRLTVL.

The V and J genes are TRBV4-3 and TRBJ1-2; possibly TRBD1 for D (5 bases). This CDR3 spans 16 amino acids. The ends were cut back, 0 bases at V and 2 bases at J, with 13 bases in the middle. Germline V gene lookup returns CDR1 LGHNA and CDR2 YSLEER. The CDR3 region is CASSQEGAGNNYGYTF. CDR3 in DNA: TGCGCCAGCAGCCAAGAAGGGGCAGGGAACAACTATGGCTACACCTTC.

The chain combines TRBV6-5 with TRBJ1-2; D gene ambiguous. Trimming removed 6 bases at V and 6 bases at J, with 17 bases between. The CDR3 covers 14 residues. CDR1 is MNHEY and CDR2 is SVGAGI in the germline V gene. The CDR3 protein is CASSSGSFKDGYTF. The DNA for the CDR3 is TGTGCCAGCAGCTCAGGCTCATTTAAGGATGGCTACACCTTC.

This chain links TRBV9 with TRBJ2-7; TRBD1 agrees at 7 bases. This CDR3 is 14 amino acids long. The germline V gene encodes CDR1 SGDLS and CDR2 YYNGEE. V was clipped by 5 bases and J by 2 bases; unmatched bases: 7. CDR3 residues: CASSFTGDPYEQYF. CDR3 nucleotides: TGTGCCAGCAGTTTTACAGGGGACCCCTACGAGCAGTACTTC.